This T cell receptor (beta chain) emerged from a study of blood T cell repertoires in COVID-19. The CDR3 is 13 residues long. V lost 3 bases, J lost 6 bases, and 9 bases lay in between. Germline CDR1 reads SGHTA; CDR2 reads FQGNSA. As processed by the authors: Estimation of nucleated cell counts was performed using reference gene primer amplification. Some clones are missing from TCRdb's copy, which holds only in-frame ones; the method was immunoSEQ multiplex PCR. V and J calls and clone size follow that table, whereas D and trimming were derived from the DNA. The data hold some 130,000 clones, with less than 90% observed a single time.

The source material was peripheral blood. This clonotype was sampled from a man between 65 and 79 years old with acute or convalescent COVID-19. J is TRBJ2-1 and V is TRBV7-2, with TRBD1 as a possible D gene (6 bases). The CDR3 loop is CASSFVTGNEQFF. CDR3 coding DNA: TGTGCCAGCAGCTTCGTGACAGGCAATGAGCAGTTCTTC.